This is a list of T cell receptor beta chains from one sample in a study of blood T cell repertoires in COVID-19. TCRdb's copy holds only in-frame clones and misses some; the assay was immunoSEQ multiplex PCR. The repertoire holds 300,000 to 400,000 clones, with 85% to 90% as singletons. Sequencing input: peripheral blood. The source is a human donor in a cohort sampled during active COVID-19. The CDR3 runs from the conserved cysteine through the conserved F or W. A D gene is named only where the DNA matches it firmly. The size of a clone is reported for some rows only, either as once, few or many, or as a class for expanded clones.

j_gene: TRBJ1-2; d_gene: TRBD1; v_gene: TRBV19; abundance: -; CDR3nt: TGTGCCAGTAGTATAACACGGGGACAGGACTATGGCTACACCTTC; CDR3aa: CASSITRGQDYGYTF
j_gene: TRBJ2-3; d_gene: TRBD2; v_gene: TRBV3-1/TRBV3-2; abundance: -; CDR3nt: TGTGCCAGCAGCCAAGCGGGGGAGCGGGGGGATACGCAGTATTTT; CDR3aa: CASSQAGERGDTQYF
j_gene: TRBJ1-2; d_gene: -; v_gene: TRBV3-1/TRBV3-2; abundance: -; CDR3nt: TGTGCCAGCAGCCAGGGGCCTCGGGAGGGCTACACCTTC; CDR3aa: CASSQGPREGYTF
j_gene: TRBJ1-4; d_gene: -; v_gene: TRBV30; abundance: -; CDR3nt: TGTGCCTGGAGTGTGAAGGGGGTTTATGAAAAACTGTTTTTT; CDR3aa: CAWSVKGVYEKLFF
j_gene: TRBJ2-5; d_gene: TRBD2; v_gene: TRBV3-1/TRBV3-2; abundance: -; CDR3nt: TGTGCCAGCAGCCGGGGTCGGCTAGCGGTGAACCAAGAGACCCAGTACTTC; CDR3aa: CASSRGRLAVNQETQYF
j_gene: TRBJ1-5; d_gene: -; v_gene: TRBV10-1; abundance: -; CDR3nt: TGCGCCAGCAGTGAGCTTAGCAATCAGCCCCAGCATTTT; CDR3aa: CASSELSNQPQHF
j_gene: TRBJ2-5; d_gene: TRBD1; v_gene: TRBV10-3; abundance: -; CDR3nt: TGTGCCATCACCTCGGACAGGAATCCAGAGACCCAGTACTTC; CDR3aa: CAITSDRNPETQYF
j_gene: TRBJ2-7; d_gene: -; v_gene: TRBV6-5; abundance: -; CDR3nt: TGTGCCAGCAGTTACGGAGCCCTATTAGGGGACGAGCAGTACTTC; CDR3aa: CASSYGALLGDEQYF
j_gene: TRBJ2-1; d_gene: TRBD2; v_gene: TRBV2; abundance: few; CDR3nt: TGTGCCAGCAGTGAATTCGGCGGGAGCGGTGAGCAGTTCTTC; CDR3aa: CASSEFGGSGEQFF
j_gene: TRBJ1-1; d_gene: TRBD1; v_gene: TRBV12-3/TRBV12-4; abundance: -; CDR3nt: TGTGCCAGCAGTGGACAGGCCCTCGAAGCTTTCTTT; CDR3aa: CASSGQALEAFF
j_gene: TRBJ1-1; d_gene: -; v_gene: TRBV18; abundance: -; CDR3nt: TGTGCCAGCTCACCACCCAATTCGGGAAACACTGAAGCTTTCTTT; CDR3aa: CASSPPNSGNTEAFF
j_gene: TRBJ2-7; d_gene: -; v_gene: TRBV18; abundance: -; CDR3nt: TGTGCCAGCTCACCCTTTGACAGGCTCCCTCCCTACGAGCAGTACTTC; CDR3aa: CASSPFDRLPPYEQYF
j_gene: TRBJ1-5; d_gene: -; v_gene: TRBV21-1; abundance: -; CDR3nt: TGTGCCAGCACCCCAACTTTATATCAGCCCCAGCATTTT; CDR3aa: CASTPTLYQPQHF
j_gene: TRBJ2-2; d_gene: TRBD2; v_gene: TRBV13; abundance: -; CDR3nt: TGTGCCAGCGGGCGGGGGAGGACCGGGGAGCTGTTTTTT; CDR3aa: CASGRGRTGELFF
j_gene: TRBJ1-2; d_gene: -; v_gene: TRBV11-2; abundance: -; CDR3nt: TGTGCCAGCAGCAGAGACGGGGGCTACACCTTC; CDR3aa: CASSRDGGYTF
j_gene: TRBJ2-7; d_gene: TRBD1; v_gene: TRBV3-1/TRBV3-2; abundance: -; CDR3nt: TGTGCCAGCAGCCTGATGACAGGGCACTACGAGCAGTACTTC; CDR3aa: CASSLMTGHYEQYF
j_gene: TRBJ2-7; d_gene: TRBD1; v_gene: TRBV6-6; abundance: -; CDR3nt: TGTGCCAGCAGCCAACCCCCCGGGACAGGGCTCTCCGAGCAGTACTTC; CDR3aa: CASSQPPGTGLSEQYF
j_gene: TRBJ2-1; d_gene: TRBD2; v_gene: TRBV27; abundance: -; CDR3nt: TGTGCCAGCAGTTCTAGCGGGAGTTTCTACAATGAGCAGTTCTTC; CDR3aa: CASSSSGSFYNEQFF
j_gene: TRBJ1-1; d_gene: TRBD1; v_gene: TRBV29-1; abundance: few; CDR3nt: TGCAGCGCTCAGACAGGGAATACTTACACTGAAGCTTTCTTT; CDR3aa: CSAQTGNTYTEAFF
j_gene: TRBJ1-2; d_gene: -; v_gene: TRBV19; abundance: -; CDR3nt: TGTGCCAGTAGTATTGCCCGGTTCTATGGCTACACCTTC; CDR3aa: CASSIARFYGYTF
j_gene: TRBJ2-3; d_gene: -; v_gene: TRBV28; abundance: -; CDR3nt: TGTGCCAGCGGCAGTATGGATACGCAGTATTTT; CDR3aa: CASGSMDTQYF
j_gene: TRBJ2-5; d_gene: -; v_gene: TRBV18; abundance: once; CDR3nt: TGTGCCAGCTCACCGTTATCGGTACAAGAGACCCAGTACTTC; CDR3aa: CASSPLSVQETQYF
j_gene: TRBJ2-2; d_gene: TRBD2; v_gene: TRBV9; abundance: -; CDR3nt: TGTGCCAGCAGCGTAGACGCTAGCGGGGGCAAGGAGCTGTTTTTT; CDR3aa: CASSVDASGGKELFF
j_gene: TRBJ2-1; d_gene: -; v_gene: TRBV9; abundance: -; CDR3nt: TGTGCCAGCAGCGAAACGGGAAGCTCCTACAATGAGCAGTTCTTC; CDR3aa: CASSETGSSYNEQFF
j_gene: TRBJ1-6; d_gene: -; v_gene: TRBV19; abundance: -; CDR3nt: TGTGCCAGTACTATACCAGGGGAGAATTCACCCCTCCACTTT; CDR3aa: CASTIPGENSPLHF
j_gene: TRBJ2-4; d_gene: -; v_gene: TRBV13; abundance: many; CDR3nt: TGTGCCAGCAGCTTATCACAGGGAGAAAACATTCAGTACTTC; CDR3aa: CASSLSQGENIQYF
j_gene: TRBJ1-1; d_gene: -; v_gene: TRBV18; abundance: -; CDR3nt: TGTGCCAGCTCTGACAGTTTGAACACTGAAGCTTTCTTT; CDR3aa: CASSDSLNTEAFF
j_gene: TRBJ1-2; d_gene: TRBD1; v_gene: TRBV6-5; abundance: -; CDR3nt: TGTGCCAGCAGCCCCACACAGGGGGTCCATGGCTACACCTTC; CDR3aa: CASSPTQGVHGYTF
j_gene: TRBJ2-7; d_gene: TRBD2; v_gene: TRBV24-1; abundance: -; CDR3nt: TGTGCCACCAGTGACGGGGGGACTTCGAGCTCCTACGAGCAGTACTTC; CDR3aa: CATSDGGTSSSYEQYF
j_gene: TRBJ2-1; d_gene: TRBD1; v_gene: TRBV11-3; abundance: -; CDR3nt: TGTGCCAGCAGCCGGACAGGGGGTTACAATGAGCAGTTCTTC; CDR3aa: CASSRTGGYNEQFF
j_gene: TRBJ2-7; d_gene: -; v_gene: TRBV27; abundance: -; CDR3nt: TGTGCCAGCTCCGCCCTAGCCTCCTACGAGCAGTACTTC; CDR3aa: CASSALASYEQYF
j_gene: TRBJ1-1; d_gene: TRBD1; v_gene: TRBV9; abundance: once; CDR3nt: TGTGCCAGCAGCGTCCACAGGGGAGATACTGAAGCTTTCTTT; CDR3aa: CASSVHRGDTEAFF
j_gene: TRBJ1-1; d_gene: -; v_gene: TRBV7-2; abundance: -; CDR3nt: TGTGCCAGCAGTCAAGAGGGGACATCGAACACTGAAGCTTTCTTT; CDR3aa: CASSQEGTSNTEAFF
j_gene: TRBJ1-4; d_gene: TRBD1; v_gene: TRBV5-1; abundance: once; CDR3nt: TGCGCCAGCAGCAGACAGGGGTGGGGAAATGAAAAACTGTTTTTT; CDR3aa: CASSRQGWGNEKLFF
j_gene: TRBJ2-5; d_gene: TRBD1; v_gene: TRBV4-1; abundance: -; CDR3nt: TGCGCCAGCAGCCTTAGACAGGGAGAGACCCAGTACTTC; CDR3aa: CASSLRQGETQYF
j_gene: TRBJ2-2; d_gene: TRBD2; v_gene: TRBV19; abundance: -; CDR3nt: TGTGCCAGTAGGTATAAGCGGGAGAGGGCCGGGGAGCTGTTTTTT; CDR3aa: CASRYKRERAGELFF
j_gene: TRBJ2-1; d_gene: TRBD1; v_gene: TRBV11-2; abundance: once; CDR3nt: TGTGCCAGCAGCTCGCCGGGACAGAGTTACAATGAGCAGTTCTTC; CDR3aa: CASSSPGQSYNEQFF
j_gene: TRBJ2-1; d_gene: -; v_gene: TRBV2; abundance: many; CDR3nt: TGTGCCAGCAGTGCCTCCACAGGGTTTTACAATGAGCAGTTCTTC; CDR3aa: CASSASTGFYNEQFF
j_gene: TRBJ2-1; d_gene: -; v_gene: TRBV19; abundance: -; CDR3nt: TGTGCCAGTAGCAAAGAGCCGTTAACCTACAATGAGCAGTTCTTC; CDR3aa: CASSKEPLTYNEQFF
j_gene: TRBJ2-1; d_gene: -; v_gene: TRBV7-2; abundance: -; CDR3nt: TGTGCCAGCAGCCTCCCCCCGGGTGAGCAGTTCTTC; CDR3aa: CASSLPPGEQFF
j_gene: TRBJ1-5; d_gene: -; v_gene: TRBV2; abundance: few; CDR3nt: TGTGCCAGCAGTGGGGTTGGGAGGCTCAATCAGCCCCAGCATTTT; CDR3aa: CASSGVGRLNQPQHF
j_gene: TRBJ1-1; d_gene: -; v_gene: TRBV18; abundance: -; CDR3nt: TGTGCCAGCTCTCTCACAGGGATAATGAACACTGAAGCTTTCTTT; CDR3aa: CASSLTGIMNTEAFF
j_gene: TRBJ2-7; d_gene: TRBD1; v_gene: TRBV7-9; abundance: -; CDR3nt: TGTGCCAGCAGCTCCGGGACAGGGGGGTTTTACGAGCAGTACTTC; CDR3aa: CASSSGTGGFYEQYF
j_gene: TRBJ2-7; d_gene: -; v_gene: TRBV15; abundance: -; CDR3nt: TGTGCCACCAGCAGAGATCCTGTGGGCCACGAGCAGTACTTC; CDR3aa: CATSRDPVGHEQYF
j_gene: TRBJ2-7; d_gene: TRBD1; v_gene: TRBV7-9; abundance: -; CDR3nt: TGTGCCAGCAGCTCTGGGGGCCCCTTGAGGGGGCGGGTTTCCGAGCAGTACTTC; CDR3aa: CASSSGGPLRGRVSEQYF
j_gene: TRBJ2-7; d_gene: TRBD2; v_gene: TRBV3-1/TRBV3-2; abundance: -; CDR3nt: TGTGCCAGCAGCCCCCCGAGCGGGGGGGCCTCGCCGCAGTACTTC; CDR3aa: CASSPPSGGASPQYF
j_gene: TRBJ2-5; d_gene: TRBD2; v_gene: TRBV5-4; abundance: -; CDR3nt: TGTGCCAGCAGCCTTAGCGTAGCGGGAGCGGAAGAGACCCAGTACTTC; CDR3aa: CASSLSVAGAEETQYF
j_gene: TRBJ1-3; d_gene: -; v_gene: TRBV2; abundance: -; CDR3nt: TGTGCCAGCAGAGAGGGGGTGTATGCCTCTGGAAACACCATATATTTT; CDR3aa: CASREGVYASGNTIYF
j_gene: TRBJ2-1; d_gene: TRBD2; v_gene: TRBV24-1; abundance: -; CDR3nt: TGTGCCACCAAAGGACTAGCGGGTCACGAGCAGTTCTTC; CDR3aa: CATKGLAGHEQFF
j_gene: TRBJ2-5; d_gene: TRBD2; v_gene: TRBV9; abundance: -; CDR3nt: TGTGCCAGCAGCGCCACTAGCGGGAGAGGAGAGACCCAGTACTTC; CDR3aa: CASSATSGRGETQYF
j_gene: TRBJ2-1; d_gene: TRBD2; v_gene: TRBV15; abundance: -; CDR3nt: TGTGCCACCAGCACTAGCCGGTTGAGCGGGAGAACCTATTCCTACAATGAGCAGTTCTTC; CDR3aa: CATSTSRLSGRTYSYNEQFF
j_gene: TRBJ2-7; d_gene: TRBD2; v_gene: TRBV2; abundance: -; CDR3nt: TGTGCCAGCAGTGTGGTAAGCGGGAGCCCCCCCGAGCAGTACTTC; CDR3aa: CASSVVSGSPPEQYF
j_gene: TRBJ2-6; d_gene: TRBD1; v_gene: TRBV10-2; abundance: -; CDR3nt: TGCGCCAGCAGTGAGTCCTTTTTACAGGGGGATCCCCAGTCTGGGGCCAACGTCCTGACTTTC; CDR3aa: CASSESFLQGDPQSGANVLTF
j_gene: TRBJ2-3; d_gene: TRBD1; v_gene: TRBV28; abundance: -; CDR3nt: TGTGCCAGCAGTCCATGGGGGGGACAGGGGGACCCAGATACGCAGTATTTT; CDR3aa: CASSPWGGQGDPDTQYF
j_gene: TRBJ1-6; d_gene: TRBD1; v_gene: TRBV7-2; abundance: -; CDR3nt: TGTGCCAGCAGCGAAGGGACAGGGACCCTCCACTTT; CDR3aa: CASSEGTGTLHF
j_gene: TRBJ2-7; d_gene: -; v_gene: TRBV30; abundance: -; CDR3nt: TGTGCCTGGAGCGTACTAGTAGAGTACGAGCAGTACTTC; CDR3aa: CAWSVLVEYEQYF
j_gene: TRBJ2-4; d_gene: TRBD2; v_gene: TRBV7-2; abundance: -; CDR3nt: TGTGCCAGCAGCTCAGGACTAGCGGTTTCTAAAAACATTCAGTACTTC; CDR3aa: CASSSGLAVSKNIQYF
j_gene: TRBJ2-2; d_gene: TRBD2; v_gene: TRBV18; abundance: -; CDR3nt: TGTGCCAGCTCAGGAGCGGGAGTGAACACCGGGGAGCTGTTTTTT; CDR3aa: CASSGAGVNTGELFF
j_gene: TRBJ2-1; d_gene: TRBD2; v_gene: TRBV28; abundance: once; CDR3nt: TGTGCCAGCAGTCTATTAGCGGGAGGGACCTACAATGAGCAGTTCTTC; CDR3aa: CASSLLAGGTYNEQFF
j_gene: TRBJ2-5; d_gene: TRBD2; v_gene: TRBV19; abundance: -; CDR3nt: TGTGCCAGTAGTATTGGACTAGCGGCTCAAGAGACCCAGTACTTC; CDR3aa: CASSIGLAAQETQYF